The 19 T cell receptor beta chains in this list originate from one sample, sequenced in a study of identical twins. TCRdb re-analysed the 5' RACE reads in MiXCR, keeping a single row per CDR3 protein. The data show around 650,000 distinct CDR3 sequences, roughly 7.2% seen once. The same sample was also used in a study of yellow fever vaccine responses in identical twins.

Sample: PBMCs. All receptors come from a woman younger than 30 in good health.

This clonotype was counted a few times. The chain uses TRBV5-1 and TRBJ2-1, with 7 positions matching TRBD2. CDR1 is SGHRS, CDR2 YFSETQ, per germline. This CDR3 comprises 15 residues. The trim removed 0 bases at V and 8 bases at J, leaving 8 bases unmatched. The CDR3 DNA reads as TGCGCCAGCAGCTTGGCCCCTAGCGGTGGGGATGAGCAGTTCTTC. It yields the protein CASSLAPSGGDEQFF.

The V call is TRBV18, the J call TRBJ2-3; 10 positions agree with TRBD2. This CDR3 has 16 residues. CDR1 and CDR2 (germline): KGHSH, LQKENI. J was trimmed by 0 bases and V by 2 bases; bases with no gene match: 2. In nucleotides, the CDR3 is TGTGCCAGCTCACCATCGACTAGCGGGAGCACAGATACGCAGTATTTT. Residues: CASSPSTSGSTDTQYF.

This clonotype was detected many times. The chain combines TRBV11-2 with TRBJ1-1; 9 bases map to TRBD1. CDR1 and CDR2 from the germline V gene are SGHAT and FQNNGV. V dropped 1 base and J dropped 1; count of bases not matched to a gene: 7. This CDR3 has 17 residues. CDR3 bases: TGTGCCAGCAGCTTAGGGGACAGGGAGGTGTGGAACACTGAAGCTTTCTTT. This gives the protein CASSLGDREVWNTEAFF.

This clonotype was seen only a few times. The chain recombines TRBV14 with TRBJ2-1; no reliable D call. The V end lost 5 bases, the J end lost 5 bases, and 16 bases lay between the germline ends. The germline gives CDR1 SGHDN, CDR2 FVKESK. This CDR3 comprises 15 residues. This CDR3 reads CASSDVASWNNEQFF. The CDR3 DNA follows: TGTGCCAGCAGCGACGTAGCTAGTTGGAACAATGAGCAGTTCTTC.

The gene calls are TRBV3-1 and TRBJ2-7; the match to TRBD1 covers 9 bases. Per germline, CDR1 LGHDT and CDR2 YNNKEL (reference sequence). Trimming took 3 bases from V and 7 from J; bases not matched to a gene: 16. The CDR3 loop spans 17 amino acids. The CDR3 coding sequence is TGTGCCAGCAGCCACAATACAGGGGGCGCGGTGTCTAGGGAGCAGTACTTC. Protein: CASSHNTGGAVSREQYF.

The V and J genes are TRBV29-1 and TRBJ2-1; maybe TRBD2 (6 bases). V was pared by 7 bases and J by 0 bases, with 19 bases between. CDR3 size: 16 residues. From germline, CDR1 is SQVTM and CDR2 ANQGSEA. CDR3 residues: CSAEGPSAGSYNEQFF. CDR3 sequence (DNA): TGCAGCGCCGAGGGCCCTAGCGCGGGCTCCTACAATGAGCAGTTCTTC.

For the CDR3, the DNA is TGTGCCAGCAGCTTGGGCCTAGCGATGTACAATGAGCAGTTCTTC. Translated: CASSLGLAMYNEQFF. The chain employs TRBV5-8 and TRBJ2-1; tentatively, D is TRBD2 (6 bases). Trimming stripped 0 bases from V and 4 bases from J, with 11 bases between. Per the germline V gene, CDR1 is SGHTS and CDR2 is YDEGEE. The CDR3 length is 15 residues.

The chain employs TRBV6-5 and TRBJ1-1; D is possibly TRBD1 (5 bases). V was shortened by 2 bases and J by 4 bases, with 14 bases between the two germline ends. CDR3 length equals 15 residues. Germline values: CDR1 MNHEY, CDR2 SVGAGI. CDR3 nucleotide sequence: TGTGCCAGCAGTTACCTCCCGGCAGGGTTCACTGAAGCTTTCTTT. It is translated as CASSYLPAGFTEAFF.

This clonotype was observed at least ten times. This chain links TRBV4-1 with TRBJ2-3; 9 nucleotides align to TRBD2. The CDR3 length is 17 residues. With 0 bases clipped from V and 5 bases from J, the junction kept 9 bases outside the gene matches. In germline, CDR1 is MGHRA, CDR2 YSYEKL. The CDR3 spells CASSQDPALAGRDTQYF. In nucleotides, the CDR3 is TGCGCCAGCAGCCAAGATCCCGCCCTAGCGGGGAGAGATACGCAGTATTTT.

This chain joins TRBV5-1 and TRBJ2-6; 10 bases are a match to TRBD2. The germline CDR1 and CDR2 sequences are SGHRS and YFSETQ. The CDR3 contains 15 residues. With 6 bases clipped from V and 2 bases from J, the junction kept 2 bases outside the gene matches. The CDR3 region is CASISGGTGANVLTF. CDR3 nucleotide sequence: TGCGCCAGCATTAGCGGGGGGACTGGGGCCAACGTCCTGACTTTC.

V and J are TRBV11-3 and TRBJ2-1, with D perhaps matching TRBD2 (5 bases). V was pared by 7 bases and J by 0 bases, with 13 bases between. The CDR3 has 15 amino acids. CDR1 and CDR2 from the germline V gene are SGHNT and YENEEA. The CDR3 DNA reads TGTGCCAGCACCGATAGCGATAGCTCCTACAATGAGCAGTTCTTC. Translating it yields CASTDSDSSYNEQFF.

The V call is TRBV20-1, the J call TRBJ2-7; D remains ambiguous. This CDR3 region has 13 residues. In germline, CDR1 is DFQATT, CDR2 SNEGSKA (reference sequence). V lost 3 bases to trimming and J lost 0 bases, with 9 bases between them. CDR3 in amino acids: CSASFASSYEQYV. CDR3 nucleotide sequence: TGCAGTGCTAGTTTTGCTAGCTCCTACGAGCAGTACGTC.

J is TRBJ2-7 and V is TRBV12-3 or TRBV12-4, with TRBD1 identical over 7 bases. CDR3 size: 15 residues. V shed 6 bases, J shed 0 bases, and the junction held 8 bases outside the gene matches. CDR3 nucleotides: TGTGCCAGCAGCTGGACAGGTATGGGCTCCTACGAGCAGTACTTC. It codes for CASSWTGMGSYEQYF.

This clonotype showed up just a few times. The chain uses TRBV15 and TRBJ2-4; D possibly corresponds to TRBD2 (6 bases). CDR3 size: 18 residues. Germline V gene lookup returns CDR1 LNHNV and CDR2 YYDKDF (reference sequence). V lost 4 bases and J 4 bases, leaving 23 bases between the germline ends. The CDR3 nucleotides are TGTGCCACCAGCACCGACATCGACAGCCGGGAGCGAAAAAACATTCAGTACTTC. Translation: CATSTDIDSRERKNIQYF. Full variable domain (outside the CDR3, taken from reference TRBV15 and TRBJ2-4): DAMVIQNPRYQVTQFGKPVTLSCSQTLNHNVMYWYQQKSSQAPKLLFHYYDKDFNNEADTPDNFQSRRPNTSFCFLDIRSPGLGDTAMYLCATSTDIDSRERKNIQYFGAGTRLSVL.

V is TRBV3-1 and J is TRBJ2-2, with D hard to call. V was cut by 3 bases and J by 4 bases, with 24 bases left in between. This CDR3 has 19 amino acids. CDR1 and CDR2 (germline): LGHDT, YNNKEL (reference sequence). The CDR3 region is CASSQDVPWIYLSTGELFF. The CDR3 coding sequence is TGTGCCAGCAGCCAGGATGTCCCTTGGATATACTTATCCACCGGGGAGCTGTTTTTT.

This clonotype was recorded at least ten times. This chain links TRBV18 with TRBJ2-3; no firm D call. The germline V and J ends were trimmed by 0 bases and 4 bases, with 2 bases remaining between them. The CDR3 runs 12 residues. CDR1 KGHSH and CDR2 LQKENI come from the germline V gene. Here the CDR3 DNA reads TGTGCCAGCTCACCACCGGCAGATACGCAGTATTTT. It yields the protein CASSPPADTQYF.

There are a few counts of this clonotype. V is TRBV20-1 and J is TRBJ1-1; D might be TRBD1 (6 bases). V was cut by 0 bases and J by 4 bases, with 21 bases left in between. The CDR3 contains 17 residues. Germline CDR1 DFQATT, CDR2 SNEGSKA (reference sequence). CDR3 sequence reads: CSAREPGHTPRGTEAFF. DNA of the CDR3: TGCAGTGCTAGAGAACCCGGACATACTCCCAGGGGCACTGAAGCTTTCTTT.

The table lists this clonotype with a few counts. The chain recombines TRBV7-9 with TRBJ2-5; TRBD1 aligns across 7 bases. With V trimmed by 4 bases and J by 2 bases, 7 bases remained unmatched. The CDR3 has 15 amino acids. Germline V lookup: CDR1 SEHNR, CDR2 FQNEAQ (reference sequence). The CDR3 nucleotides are TGTGCCAGCAGCTCAACCCTGGACAGGCAAGAGACCCAGTACTTC. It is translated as CASSSTLDRQETQYF.

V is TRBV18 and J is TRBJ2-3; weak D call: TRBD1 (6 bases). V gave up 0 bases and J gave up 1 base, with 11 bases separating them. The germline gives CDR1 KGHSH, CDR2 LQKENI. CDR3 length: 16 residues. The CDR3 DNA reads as TGTGCCAGCTCACCACCAGGGGGAACAGGCACAGATACGCAGTATTTT. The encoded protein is CASSPPGGTGTDTQYF.